This T cell receptor beta chain appears in the sequencing data of a study of blood T cell repertoires in COVID-19. Across the whole study: T cells, B-cell-depleted T cells, or PBMCs provided the cDNA or gDNA that served as material.

The CDR3 extends over 13 amino acids. Trimming took 7 bases from V and 4 from J; bases not matched to a gene: 7. Germline assignment: CDR1 SGDLS and CDR2 YYNGEE. Source study methods: Reference gene primer amplification gave estimated nucleated cell counts. Repertoires were generated with immunoSEQ multiplex PCR, while TCRdb's copy carries only in-frame clones and drops some. V, J and clone size are those of that table, while D and trimming were read from the DNA. The table has about 230,000 clones, roughly 86% seen once. Each participant's cohort was designated according to participant-reported clinical history.

The clonotype was recovered from a woman aged 30 to 39 with acute COVID-19. This sequence joins TRBV9 and TRBJ1-1; 7 bases are a match to TRBD1. Specimen: PBMCs or T cells enriched from blood (not recorded which). CDR3 bases: TGTGCCAGCGCAACCGGGACAGCCACTGAAGCTTTCTTT. It yields the protein CASATGTATEAFF.